This T cell receptor beta chain originates from a study of blood T cells in healthy people across ages. Study-wide findings and caveats: The long-lived group displayed more naive CD4+ cells, plus higher diversity, than the aged donors did. A strong correlation was found between TCR beta diversity and the percentage of naive T cells. Measured against age, TCR beta diversity per million T cells decreased in a roughly linear manner.

There are many counts of this clonotype. Its target is not known. A sample-barcoded 5' primer and a J-beta primer mix were used in a second PCR of roughly 6 to 11 cycles. Tagging of each cDNA molecule was performed by a template-switch adaptor with 12 random nucleotides. From the 5' RACE reads, TCRdb called clonotypes with MiXCR, one entry per CDR3 protein. The sample consists of about 1,000,000 distinct CDR3 sequences, over 35% of them appearing once. The TCR originated in a woman in her sixties in good health. Sequenced input: blood.

The CDR3 DNA is TGCGCCAGCAGCCCCCGACAGGCACAAGAGACCCAGTACTTC. Translating it yields CASSPRQAQETQYF. The chain recombines TRBV5-1 with TRBJ2-5, with D possibly TRBD1 on 6 matching bases. From germline, CDR1 is SGHRS and CDR2 YFSETQ. The V and J ends lost 4 bases and 2 bases respectively, with 12 bases between them. CDR3 length: 14 residues.